A single sample gave rise to the 21 T cell receptor beta chains below, sequenced in a study of blood T cell repertoires in COVID-19 (TCRdb year 2020). Library preparation was by the immunoSEQ multiplex PCR assay. TCRdb stores this immuneACCESS table with in-frame sequences only. Part of the clones is absent; in the studies checked, under half of the shortfall reflects unresolved V genes, and no reason is known for the rest. The sample contains roughly 280,000 clones, 75% to 90% of them found a single time. The top ten clones comprise more than 9.5% of the sample. The source material was peripheral blood. The receptors here all came from a woman in her 70s with acute or convalescent COVID-19.

This clone came up a few times. Other DNA sequences in the same sample also yield this CDR3. This rearrangement joins TRBV2 to TRBJ2-2, with D maybe TRBD1 (6 bases). Trimming left V 6 bases short and J 5 bases short, with 10 bases between. Germline V gene sequence: CDR1 SNHLY, CDR2 FYNNEI. CDR3 length: 13 residues. CDR3 DNA sequence: TGTGCCAGCAGCCCAGGGGTAACCGGGGAGCTGTTTTTT. Translating gives CASSPGVTGELFF.

This chain connects TRBV5-1 to TRBJ1-1; 9 bases line up with TRBD1. CDR1 and CDR2 from the germline V gene are SGHRS and YFSETQ. V gave up 4 bases and J gave up 0 bases; unmatched junction bases: 10. This CDR3 spans 17 amino acids. The CDR3 bases are TGCGCCAGCAGCGAGGCCGGGACAGGGCCCTTGAACACTGAAGCTTTCTTT. Encoded protein: CASSEAGTGPLNTEAFF.

V usage is TRBV10-3 and J usage is TRBJ1-1; 9 bases fit TRBD1. V dropped 7 bases and J dropped 7; count of bases not matched to a gene: 10. This CDR3 contains 14 residues. The germline V gene encodes CDR1 ENHRY and CDR2 SYGVKD. The chain's CDR3 is CAITSGQGPYEAFF. CDR3 DNA sequence: TGTGCCATCACCTCGGGACAGGGTCCCTATGAAGCTTTCTTT.

The chain carries TRBV19 and TRBJ1-5; possible D gene TRBD1, 6 bases. The CDR3 consists of 15 residues. Per the germline V gene, CDR1 is LNHDA and CDR2 is SQIVND (reference sequence). The V gene lost 1 base and the J gene lost 9 bases, with 16 bases spanning the gap. CDR3 in amino acids: CASSIGQGGISPQHF. The CDR3 region has the DNA TGTGCCAGTAGTATAGGACAAGGGGGTATTTCGCCCCAGCATTTT.

The chain combines TRBV9 with TRBJ2-5; the match to TRBD2 covers 9 bases. The ends lost 4 bases at V and 2 bases at J; junction bases unmatched: 6. Germline CDR1 and CDR2: SGDLS and YYNGEE. This CDR3 has 15 amino acids. The CDR3 DNA reads TGTGCCAGCAGCTCCACTAGCGGGCCGCAAGAGACCCAGTACTTC. It is translated as CASSSTSGPQETQYF.

The CDR3 DNA follows: TGTGCCAGTAGGGGAGGGTACACTGAAGCTTTCTTT. Protein sequence: CASRGGYTEAFF. This chain joins TRBV13 and TRBJ1-1; maybe TRBD1 (5 bases). The CDR3 extends over 12 amino acids. Germline V CDR1 and CDR2: PRHDT, FYEKMQ (reference sequence). Trimming left V 9 bases short and J 3 bases short, with 11 bases between.

The J gene is TRBJ2-5, the V gene TRBV4-1; the match to TRBD1 covers 7 bases. Germline lookup yields CDR1 MGHRA and CDR2 YSYEKL. J lost 2 bases, V lost 0 bases, and 6 bases had no gene match. This CDR3 contains 16 residues. CDR3 loop: CASSQERGLGQETQYF. The CDR3 DNA reads as TGCGCCAGCAGCCAAGAGAGGGGGCTTGGTCAAGAGACCCAGTACTTC.

The CDR3 region is CASSVVGGAEAFF. The CDR3 nucleotides read TGTGCCAGCAGCGTGGTAGGAGGGGCTGAAGCTTTCTTT. The J gene is TRBJ1-1, the V gene TRBV7-9, with D perhaps matching TRBD1 (5 bases). Trimming cost V 5 bases and J 6 bases, with 13 bases left between them. Germline V gene sequence: CDR1 SEHNR, CDR2 FQNEAQ (reference sequence). The CDR3 totals 13 residues.

This sequence joins TRBV5-1 and TRBJ2-3; a possible D gene is TRBD1 (6 bases). This CDR3 has 13 residues. V lost 4 bases to trimming and J lost 6 bases, with 12 bases between them. Germline CDR1 reads SGHRS; CDR2 reads YFSETQ. The CDR3 loop is CASSPGTRDTQYF. The CDR3 coding sequence is TGCGCCAGCAGCCCGGGGACACGGGATACGCAGTATTTT.

The V call is TRBV4-1, the J call TRBJ2-1, with 9 bases matching TRBD2. V lost 4 bases, J lost 10 bases, and 14 bases stayed unmatched. Germline CDR1 and CDR2: MGHRA and YSYEKL. The CDR3 loop spans 16 amino acids. The CDR3: CASSLHLGGGAYEQFF. CDR3 sequence (DNA): TGCGCCAGCAGCCTCCACCTGGGCGGGGGGGCTTACGAGCAGTTCTTC.

This chain links TRBV6-6 with TRBJ1-1; 8 nucleotides agree with TRBD1. CDR1 and CDR2 from the germline V gene are MNHNY and SVGAGI (reference sequence). This CDR3 is 14 amino acids long. The V segment lost 5 bases and the J segment 3 bases; nucleotides outside the gene matches: 5. Here the CDR3 reads CASSRQGLDTEAFF. Written as DNA, the CDR3 is TGTGCCAGCAGTCGACAGGGGCTGGACACTGAAGCTTTCTTT.

In this sample, this clone turned up once. This chain links TRBV2 with TRBJ2-7; 10 bases fit TRBD1. The CDR3 runs 14 residues. The V gene's germline CDR1 is SNHLY and CDR2 FYNNEI. Germline trimming cut 5 bases from V and 6 bases from J; bases unmatched to any gene: 7. CDR3 sequence (DNA): TGTGCCAGCAGTTTCAGACAGGGGGCGATCGAGCAGTACTTC. Translating it yields CASSFRQGAIEQYF.

To note about this clone: An end of the junction differs from the germline gene, which may be a read error. This chain connects TRBV6-5 to TRBJ1-1; D remains ambiguous. Germline V CDR1 and CDR2: MNHEY, SVGAGI. This CDR3 is 14 amino acids long. The CDR3 nucleotides are TGTGACAGCAGTTACTCTTTCGGGGAGACTGAAGCTTTCTTT. Protein sequence: CDSSYSFGETEAFF.

This chain uses TRBV10-1 with TRBJ1-1; D is uncertain. V lost 2 bases and J lost 2, with 6 bases in between. CDR3 length equals 13 residues. Germline CDR1 reads WNHNN; CDR2 reads SYGVQD (reference sequence). The CDR3 here is CASSENSNTEAFF. CDR3 DNA: TGCGCCAGCAGTGAGAACAGCAACACTGAAGCTTTCTTT.

This clone was seen just once. The rearrangement joins TRBV11-2 to TRBJ2-3; D may be TRBD1 (5 bases). The CDR3 runs 16 residues. V lost 4 bases and J 4 bases, leaving 18 bases between the germline ends. In germline, CDR1 is SGHAT, CDR2 FQNNGV. CDR3 amino acids: CASSSSAGFLADTQYF. In DNA form, the CDR3 reads TGTGCCAGCAGCTCATCTGCAGGGTTCCTAGCAGATACGCAGTATTTT.

In its sample, this clone was seen once. The rearrangement uses TRBV4-2 and TRBJ1-4; 7 bases align to TRBD1. The junction had 10 bases not matched to a gene; V was cut back by 4 bases and J by 8 bases. Germline assignment: CDR1 LGHNA and CDR2 YNFKEQ. The CDR3 runs 15 residues. CDR3 amino acids: CASSRNFRDSEKLFF. The CDR3 coding sequence is TGTGCCAGCAGCCGGAACTTTCGGGACAGCGAAAAACTGTTTTTT.

The V gene is TRBV7-2, the J gene TRBJ1-1; 8 bases are shared with TRBD1. The CDR3 loop spans 14 amino acids. The germline CDR1 and CDR2 sequences are SGHTA and FQGNSA. Trimming at V came to 2 bases and at J to 8 bases, leaving 7 bases not matched to a gene. DNA for the CDR3: TGTGCCAGCAGCTTACAGGGGGCCTTCCCCGAAGCTTTCTTT. Its protein product is CASSLQGAFPEAFF.

This clone was recorded only once. The rearrangement uses TRBV28 and TRBJ1-6; D not resolved. With 3 bases removed from V and 7 bases from J, the gap between germline ends came to 13 bases. The CDR3 sequence is 15 residues long. Germline V gives CDR1 MDHEN, CDR2 SYDVKM. This chain's CDR3 is CASSFSGTGNSPLHF. The CDR3 DNA reads TGTGCCAGCAGTTTTTCGGGAACGGGGAATTCACCCCTCCACTTT. Together with reference TRBV28 and TRBJ1-6, the CDR3 gives the full variable domain: DVKVTQSSRYLVKRTGEKVFLECVQDMDHENMFWYRQDPGLGLRLIYFSYDVKMKEKGDIPEGYSVSREKKERFSLILESASTNQTSMYLCASSFSGTGNSPLHFGNGTRLTVT.

The chain uses TRBV5-4 and TRBJ2-1; perhaps TRBD1 as D (6 bases). CDR1 SGHNT and CDR2 YYREEE come from the germline V gene (reference sequence). The CDR3 contains 15 residues. With 3 bases removed from V and 2 bases from J, the gap between germline ends came to 12 bases. CDR3 sequence: CASSYRGKTYNEQFF. CDR3 in DNA: TGTGCCAGCAGCTATAGGGGGAAGACCTACAATGAGCAGTTCTTC.

The chain couples TRBV6-6 to TRBJ1-1; D is undetermined. Trimming left V 0 bases short and J 4 bases short, with 6 bases between. In germline, CDR1 is MNHNY, CDR2 SVGAGI (reference sequence). This CDR3 contains 13 residues. The DNA of the CDR3 is TGTGCCAGCAGTTACTCGGAGAGCACTGAAGCTTTCTTT. This sequence encodes CASSYSESTEAFF.

This chain links TRBV13 with TRBJ1-1; D is unresolved. V was pared by 1 base and J by 11 bases, with 5 bases between. This CDR3 has 10 amino acids. Per the germline V gene, CDR1 is PRHDT and CDR2 is FYEKMQ (reference sequence). The CDR3 region is CASSLVQAFF. The CDR3 region has the DNA TGTGCCAGCAGCTTAGTGCAGGCTTTCTTT.